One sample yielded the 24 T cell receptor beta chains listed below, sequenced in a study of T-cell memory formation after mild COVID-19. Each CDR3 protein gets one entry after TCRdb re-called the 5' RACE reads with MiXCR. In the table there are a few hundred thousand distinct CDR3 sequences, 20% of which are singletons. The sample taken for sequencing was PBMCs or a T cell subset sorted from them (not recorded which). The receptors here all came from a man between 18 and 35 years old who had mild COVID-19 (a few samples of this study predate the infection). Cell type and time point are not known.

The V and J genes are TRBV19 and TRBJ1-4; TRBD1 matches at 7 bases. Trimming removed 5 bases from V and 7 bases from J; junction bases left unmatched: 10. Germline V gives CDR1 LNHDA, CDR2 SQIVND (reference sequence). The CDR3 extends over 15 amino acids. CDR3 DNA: TGTGCCAGTAGTCGGATACAGGGGCACGCTGAAAAACTGTTTTTT. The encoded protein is CASSRIQGHAEKLFF.

The DNA of the CDR3 is TGTGCCAGCAGCCAAGATGGCCGAGTGGGTGAGCAGTTCTTC. It specifies CASSQDGRVGEQFF. The chain uses TRBV3-1 and TRBJ2-1; D is ambiguous. Trimming stripped 0 bases from V and 9 bases from J, with 12 bases between. Germline values: CDR1 LGHDT, CDR2 YNNKEL (reference sequence). The CDR3 spans 14 residues.

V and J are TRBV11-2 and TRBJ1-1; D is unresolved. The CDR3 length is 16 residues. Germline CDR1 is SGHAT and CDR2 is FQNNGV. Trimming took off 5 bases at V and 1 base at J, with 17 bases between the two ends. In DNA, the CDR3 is TGTGCCAGCAGCCCCGGCCGTGGGTTGGGGAACACTGAAGCTTTCTTT. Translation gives CASSPGRGLGNTEAFF. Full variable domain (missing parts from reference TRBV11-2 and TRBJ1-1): EAGVAQSPRYKIIEKRQSVAFWCNPISGHATLYWYQQILGQGPKLLIQFQNNGVVDDSQLPKDRFSAERLKGVDSTLKIQPAKLEDSAVYLCASSPGRGLGNTEAFFGQGTRLTVV.

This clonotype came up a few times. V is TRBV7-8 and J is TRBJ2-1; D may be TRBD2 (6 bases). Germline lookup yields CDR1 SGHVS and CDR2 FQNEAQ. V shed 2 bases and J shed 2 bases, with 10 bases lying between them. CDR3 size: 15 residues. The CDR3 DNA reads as TGTGCCAGCAGCTTACCCGGGGGAACCTACAATGAGCAGTTCTTC. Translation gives CASSLPGGTYNEQFF.

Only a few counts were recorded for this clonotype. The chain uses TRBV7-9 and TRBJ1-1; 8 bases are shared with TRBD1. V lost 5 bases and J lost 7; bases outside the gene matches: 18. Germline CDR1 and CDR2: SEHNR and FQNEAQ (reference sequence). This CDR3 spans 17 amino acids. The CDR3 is CASSKGTGTGGLGEAFF. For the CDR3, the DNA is TGTGCCAGCAGCAAAGGCACCGGGACAGGAGGTTTGGGTGAAGCTTTCTTT.

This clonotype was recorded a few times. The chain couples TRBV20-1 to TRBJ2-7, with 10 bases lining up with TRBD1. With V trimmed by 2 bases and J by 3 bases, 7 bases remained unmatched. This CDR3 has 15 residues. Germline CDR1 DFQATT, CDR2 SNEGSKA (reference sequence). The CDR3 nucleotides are TGCAGTGCTAGACACGTGGGACAGGGGATCTACGAGCAGTACGTC. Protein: CSARHVGQGIYEQYV.

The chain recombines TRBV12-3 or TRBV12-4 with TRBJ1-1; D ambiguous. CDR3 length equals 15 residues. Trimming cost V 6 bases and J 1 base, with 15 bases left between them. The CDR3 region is CASRKQTTSNTEAFF. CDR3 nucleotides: TGTGCCAGCAGGAAACAGACAACATCGAACACTGAAGCTTTCTTT.

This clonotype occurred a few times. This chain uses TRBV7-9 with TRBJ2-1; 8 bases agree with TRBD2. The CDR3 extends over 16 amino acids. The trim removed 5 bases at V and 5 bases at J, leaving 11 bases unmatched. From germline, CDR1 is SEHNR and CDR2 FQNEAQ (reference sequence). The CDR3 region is CASSRLSGGGHNEQFF. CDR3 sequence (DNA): TGTGCCAGCAGCCGCCTTAGTGGCGGGGGGCACAATGAGCAGTTCTTC.

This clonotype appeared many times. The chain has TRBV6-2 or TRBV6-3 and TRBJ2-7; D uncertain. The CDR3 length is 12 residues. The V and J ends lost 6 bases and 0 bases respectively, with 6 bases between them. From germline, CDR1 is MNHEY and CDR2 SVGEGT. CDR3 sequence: CASSRSSYEQYF. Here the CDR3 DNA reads TGTGCCAGCAGCAGGAGCTCCTACGAGCAGTACTTC.

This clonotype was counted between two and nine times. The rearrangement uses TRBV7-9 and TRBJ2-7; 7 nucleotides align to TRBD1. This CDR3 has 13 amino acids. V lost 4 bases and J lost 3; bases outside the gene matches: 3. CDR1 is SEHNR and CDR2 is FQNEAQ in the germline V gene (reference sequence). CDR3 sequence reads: CASSSRDSYEQYV. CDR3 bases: TGTGCCAGCAGCTCCAGGGACAGCTACGAGCAGTACGTC.

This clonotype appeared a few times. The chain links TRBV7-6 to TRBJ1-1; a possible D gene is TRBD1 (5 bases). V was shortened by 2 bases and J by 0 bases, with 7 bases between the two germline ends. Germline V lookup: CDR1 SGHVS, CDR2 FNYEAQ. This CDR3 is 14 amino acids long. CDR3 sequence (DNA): TGTGCCAGCAGCTTAAACAGGATGAACACTGAAGCTTTCTTT. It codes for CASSLNRMNTEAFF.

CDR3 bases: TGTGCCAGCAGCCTGCCCGGGGGGGGGGAGCAGTACGTC. It codes for CASSLPGGGEQYV. The chain uses TRBV5-6 and TRBJ2-7; TRBD2 aligns across 8 bases. Trimming took 4 bases from V and 7 from J; bases not matched to a gene: 7. Germline loops: CDR1 SGHDT, CDR2 YYEEEE. This CDR3 has 13 residues.

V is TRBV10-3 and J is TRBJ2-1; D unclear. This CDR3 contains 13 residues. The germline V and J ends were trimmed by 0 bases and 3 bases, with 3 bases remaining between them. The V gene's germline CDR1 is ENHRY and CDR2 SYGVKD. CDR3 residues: CAISESNYNEQFF. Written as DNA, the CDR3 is TGTGCCATCAGTGAGTCGAACTACAATGAGCAGTTCTTC.

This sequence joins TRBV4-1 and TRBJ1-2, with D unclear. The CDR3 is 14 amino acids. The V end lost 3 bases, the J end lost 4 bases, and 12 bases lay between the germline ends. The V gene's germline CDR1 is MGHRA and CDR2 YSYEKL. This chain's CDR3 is CASSHHESLYGYTF. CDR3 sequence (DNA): TGCGCCAGCAGCCACCACGAGAGCCTCTATGGCTACACCTTC.

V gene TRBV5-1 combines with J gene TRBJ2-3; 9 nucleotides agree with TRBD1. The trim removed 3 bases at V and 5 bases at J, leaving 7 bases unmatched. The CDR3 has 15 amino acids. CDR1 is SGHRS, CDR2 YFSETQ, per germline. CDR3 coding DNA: TGCGCCAGCAGCTGGGGGGGACAGGGAGTAGATACGCAGTATTTT. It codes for CASSWGGQGVDTQYF.

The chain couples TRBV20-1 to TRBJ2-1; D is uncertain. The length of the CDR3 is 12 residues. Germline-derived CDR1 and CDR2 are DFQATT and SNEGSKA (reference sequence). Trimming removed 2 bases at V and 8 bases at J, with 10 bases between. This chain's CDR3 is CSARLLRYEQFF. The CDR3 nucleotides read TGCAGTGCTAGATTGTTGAGGTATGAGCAGTTCTTC.

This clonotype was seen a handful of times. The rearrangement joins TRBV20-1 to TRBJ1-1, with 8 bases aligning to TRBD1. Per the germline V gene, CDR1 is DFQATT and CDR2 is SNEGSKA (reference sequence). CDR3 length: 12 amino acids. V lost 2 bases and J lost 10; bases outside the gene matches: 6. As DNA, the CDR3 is TGCAGTGCTAGACTCAGGGGGCGCGGAGCTTTCTTT. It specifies CSARLRGRGAFF.

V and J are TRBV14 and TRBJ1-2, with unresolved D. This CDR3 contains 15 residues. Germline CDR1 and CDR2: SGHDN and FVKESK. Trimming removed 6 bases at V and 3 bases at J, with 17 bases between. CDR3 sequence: CASRRSQSPYYGYTF. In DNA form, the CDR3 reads TGTGCCAGCAGACGCTCACAGAGTCCCTACTATGGCTACACCTTC.

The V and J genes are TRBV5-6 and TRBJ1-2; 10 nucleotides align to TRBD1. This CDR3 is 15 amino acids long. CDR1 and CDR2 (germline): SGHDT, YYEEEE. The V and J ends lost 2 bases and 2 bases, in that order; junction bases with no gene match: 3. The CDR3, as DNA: TGTGCCAGCAGCTTCCAGGGACAGGGGAACTATGGCTACACCTTC. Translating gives CASSFQGQGNYGYTF. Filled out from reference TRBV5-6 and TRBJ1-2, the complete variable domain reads DAGVTQSPTHLIKTRGQQVTLRCSPKSGHDTVSWYQQALGQGPQFIFQYYEEEERQRGNFPDRFSGHQFPNYSSELNVNALLLGDSALYLCASSFQGQGNYGYTFGSGTRLTVV.

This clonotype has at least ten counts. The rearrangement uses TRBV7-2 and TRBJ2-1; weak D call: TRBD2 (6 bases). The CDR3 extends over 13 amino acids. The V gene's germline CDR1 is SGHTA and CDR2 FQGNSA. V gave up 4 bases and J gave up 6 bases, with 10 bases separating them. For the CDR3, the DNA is TGTGCCAGCAGCTCGACTAGACTCAATGAGCAGTTCTTC. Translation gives CASSSTRLNEQFF.

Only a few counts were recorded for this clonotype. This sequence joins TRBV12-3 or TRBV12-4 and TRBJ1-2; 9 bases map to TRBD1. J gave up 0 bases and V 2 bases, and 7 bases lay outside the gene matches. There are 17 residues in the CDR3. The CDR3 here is CASSLWGTGIPNYGYTF. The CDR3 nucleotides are TGTGCCAGCAGTTTATGGGGGACAGGGATTCCTAACTATGGCTACACCTTC.

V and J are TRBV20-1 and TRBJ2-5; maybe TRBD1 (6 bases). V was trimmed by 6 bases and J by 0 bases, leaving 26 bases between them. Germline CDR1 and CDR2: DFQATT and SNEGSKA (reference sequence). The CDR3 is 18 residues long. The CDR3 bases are TGCAGTGCCAGCATACTTCCCAGGGGCGAAGGGCACCAAGAGACCCAGTACTTC. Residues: CSASILPRGEGHQETQYF.

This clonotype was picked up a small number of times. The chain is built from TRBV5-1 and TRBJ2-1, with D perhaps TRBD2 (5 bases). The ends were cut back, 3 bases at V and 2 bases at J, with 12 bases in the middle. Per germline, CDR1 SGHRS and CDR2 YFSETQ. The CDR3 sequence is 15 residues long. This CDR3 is CASSWKAVTYNEQFF. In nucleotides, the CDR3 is TGCGCCAGCAGCTGGAAAGCGGTTACCTACAATGAGCAGTTCTTC.

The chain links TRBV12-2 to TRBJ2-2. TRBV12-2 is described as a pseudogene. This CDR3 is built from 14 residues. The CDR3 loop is CASRLDPNTGELFF. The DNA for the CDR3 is TGTGCAAGTCGCCTAGACCCGAACACCGGGGAGCTGTTTTTT.